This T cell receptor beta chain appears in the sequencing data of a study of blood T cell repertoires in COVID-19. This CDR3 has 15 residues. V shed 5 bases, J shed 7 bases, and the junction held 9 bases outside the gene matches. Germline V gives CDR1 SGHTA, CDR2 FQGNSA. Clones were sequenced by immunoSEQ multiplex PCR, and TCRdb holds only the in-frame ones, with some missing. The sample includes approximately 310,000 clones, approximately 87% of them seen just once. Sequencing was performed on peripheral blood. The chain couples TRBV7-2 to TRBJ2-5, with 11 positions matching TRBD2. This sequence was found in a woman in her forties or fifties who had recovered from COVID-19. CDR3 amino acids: CASSRTGTSGGTQYF. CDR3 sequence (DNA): TGTGCCAGCAGCAGAACCGGGACTAGCGGCGGGACCCAGTACTTC. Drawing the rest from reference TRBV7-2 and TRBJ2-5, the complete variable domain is GAGVSQSPSNKVTEKGKDVELRCDPISGHTALYWYRQSLGQGLEFLIYFQGNSAPDKSGLPSDRFSAERTGGSVSTLTIQRTQQEDSAVYLCASSRTGTSGGTQYFGPGTRLLVL.